The 32 T cell receptor beta chains below were found in one sample sequenced in a study of cytomegalovirus exposure and HLA in healthy donors. The PCR ran on 60 Vbeta and 13 Jbeta primers. Method: immunoSEQ multiplex PCR; TCRdb's copy keeps in-frame clones and lacks some. The table has about 160,000 clones, about 80% seen once. The material sequenced was PBMCs. The receptor source for this set is a man aged 18 to 29 in good health and CMV-seropositive.

V and J are TRBV15 and TRBJ2-7, with 7 positions matching TRBD1. The CDR3 length is 15 residues. The ends lost 0 bases at V and 4 bases at J; junction bases unmatched: 6. The germline gives CDR1 LNHNV, CDR2 YYDKDF (reference sequence). CDR3: CATSREGTVTYEQYF. The CDR3 DNA reads as TGTGCCACCAGCAGAGAGGGGACAGTAACGTACGAGCAGTACTTC.

The J gene is TRBJ1-1, the V gene TRBV13; 8 positions match TRBD1. Per the germline V gene, CDR1 is PRHDT and CDR2 is FYEKMQ (reference sequence). The CDR3 sequence is 14 residues long. Trimming cost V 4 bases and J 2 bases; bases outside gene matches: 3. Here the CDR3 reads CASSYRGRNTEAFF. CDR3 bases: TGTGCCAGCAGCTACAGGGGGAGAAACACTGAAGCTTTCTTT.

The chain uses TRBV11-2 and TRBJ1-2, with 7 bases that match TRBD1. The CDR3 covers 17 residues. Unmatched junction bases numbered 18, after V lost 5 bases and J lost 6 bases. CDR1 is SGHAT and CDR2 is FQNNGV in the germline V gene. This CDR3 reads CASSTYRGLRGRNGYTF. In DNA, the CDR3 is TGTGCCAGCAGCACCTATCGAGGGCTCAGGGGGAGAAATGGCTACACCTTC.

This chain uses TRBV30 with TRBJ2-1, with 9 bases that match TRBD2. This CDR3 comprises 13 residues. Per germline, CDR1 GTSNPN and CDR2 SVGIG (reference sequence). With V trimmed by 1 base and J by 15 bases, 10 bases remained unmatched. CDR3 in amino acids: CAWSEMGLARSFF. The CDR3 region has the DNA TGTGCCTGGAGTGAAATGGGACTAGCCCGCTCGTTCTTC.

This chain joins TRBV7-9 and TRBJ2-1, with 9 bases matching TRBD1. CDR1 and CDR2 from the germline V gene are SEHNR and FQNEAQ (reference sequence). The ends lost 5 bases at V and 4 bases at J; junction bases unmatched: 9. The CDR3 runs 16 residues. The CDR3 DNA is TGTGCCAGCAGCCGGCTCGGGACAGGGAGGTACAATGAGCAGTTCTTC. Its translation is CASSRLGTGRYNEQFF.

For this clone: Other DNA sequences within the sample encode an identical CDR3. The chain recombines TRBV18 with TRBJ2-1, with 7 bases identical to TRBD1. The CDR3 totals 14 residues. Losses at the gene ends were 3 bases for V and 2 bases for J; bases not matched to a gene: 1. Germline-derived CDR1 and CDR2 are KGHSH and LQKENI. For the CDR3, the DNA is TGTGCCAGCTCACCCGACAGGGCCTACAATGAGCAGTTCTTC. This codes for CASSPDRAYNEQFF.

The chain has TRBV2 and TRBJ2-6, with a tentative D call TRBD1 (5 bases). The germline CDR1 and CDR2 sequences are SNHLY and FYNNEI. With 6 bases removed from V and 1 base from J, the gap between germline ends came to 10 bases. This CDR3 is 15 amino acids long. The CDR3 spells CASRKDRSGANVLTF. Here the CDR3 DNA reads TGTGCCAGCAGGAAAGACAGATCTGGGGCCAACGTCCTGACTTTC.

This clone appeared a single time. The genes are TRBV7-2 and TRBJ2-1; 9 bases fit TRBD1. The V segment lost 4 bases and the J segment 0 bases; nucleotides outside the gene matches: 1. CDR3 size: 15 residues. Germline-derived CDR1 and CDR2 are SGHTA and FQGNSA. This chain's CDR3 is CASSSGQGSYNEQFF. The CDR3 nucleotides read TGTGCCAGCAGCTCGGGACAGGGCTCCTACAATGAGCAGTTCTTC.

The rearrangement joins TRBV10-3 to TRBJ2-4; weak D call: TRBD1 (5 bases). This CDR3 is 15 amino acids long. Per germline, CDR1 ENHRY and CDR2 SYGVKD. V shed 3 bases and J shed 1 base, with 10 bases lying between them. The CDR3 protein is CAISEGAGAKNIQYF. The CDR3 DNA follows: TGTGCCATCAGTGAAGGGGCAGGGGCCAAAAACATTCAGTACTTC.

The chain uses TRBV27 and TRBJ2-7; D is possibly TRBD1 (6 bases). CDR1 is MNHEY, CDR2 SMNVEV, per germline (reference sequence). Trimming took 2 bases from V and 3 from J, leaving 11 bases between them. The length of the CDR3 is 14 residues. CDR3 DNA: TGTGCCAGCAGTTTAATCAGGGGTCACTACGAGCAGTACTTC. Protein: CASSLIRGHYEQYF.

This sequence joins TRBV6-1 and TRBJ1-5; 8 bases map to TRBD1. The CDR3 length is 15 residues. Germline V gives CDR1 MNHNS, CDR2 SASEGT. The ends lost 3 bases at V and 3 bases at J; junction bases unmatched: 4. Here the CDR3 DNA reads TGTGCCAGCAGTGATATGACAGGGGCCAATCAGCCCCAGCATTTT. Its translation: CASSDMTGANQPQHF.

V is TRBV6-1 and J is TRBJ1-3, with D hard to call. CDR1 is MNHNS, CDR2 SASEGT, per germline. CDR3 length: 15 residues. Trimming pared 2 bases from V and 4 bases from J, leaving 12 bases between. The CDR3 sequence is CASSETLRQGNTIYF. The CDR3 nucleotides read TGTGCCAGCAGTGAAACTCTCAGGCAGGGAAACACCATATATTTT.

There are a few counts of this clone. The CDR3 nucleotides read TGTGCCAGCAGCGGGCCTGCGGCAGGGTTTAATGAGCAGTTCTTC. Its protein product is CASSGPAAGFNEQFF. This rearrangement joins TRBV9 to TRBJ2-1; D is perhaps TRBD1 (5 bases). The CDR3 is made up of 15 amino acids. Germline V gene lookup returns CDR1 SGDLS and CDR2 YYNGEE. V dropped 3 bases and J dropped 7 bases, with 17 bases sitting between them. The variable domain in full, with the rest retrieved from reference TRBV9 and TRBJ2-1, is DSGVTQTPKHLITATGQRVTLRCSPRSGDLSVYWYQQSLDQGLQFLIQYYNGEERAKGNILERFSAQQFPDLHSELNLSSLELGDSALYFCASSGPAAGFNEQFFGPGTRLTVL.

This clone was recorded only once. The chain carries TRBV7-8 and TRBJ1-5; no definite D call. From germline, CDR1 is SGHVS and CDR2 FQNEAQ. The CDR3 sequence is 14 residues long. Trimming cost V 5 bases and J 0 bases, with 8 bases left between them. CDR3 sequence: CASSPVSSNQPQHF. In nucleotides, the CDR3 is TGTGCCAGCAGCCCCGTTTCTAGCAATCAGCCCCAGCATTTT.

The chain employs TRBV4-3 and TRBJ1-4; D is perhaps TRBD1 (5 bases). Germline lookup yields CDR1 LGHNA and CDR2 YSLEER. V was clipped by 0 bases and J by 3 bases, with 11 bases between them. The CDR3 covers 16 residues. CDR3 sequence: CASSQDRSRANEKLFF. Written as DNA, the CDR3 is TGCGCCAGCAGCCAAGATCGGAGCAGGGCTAATGAAAAACTGTTTTTT.

The chain has TRBV15 and TRBJ1-5, with TRBD1 matching over 7 bases. This CDR3 has 14 amino acids. With 3 bases clipped from V and 6 bases from J, the junction kept 5 bases outside the gene matches. Germline values: CDR1 LNHNV, CDR2 YYDKDF (reference sequence). The chain's CDR3 is CATSRGTVTQPQHF. DNA of the CDR3: TGTGCCACCAGCAGGGGGACAGTAACTCAGCCCCAGCATTTT.

This rearrangement joins TRBV19 to TRBJ1-1, with D possibly matching TRBD1 (5 bases). The CDR3 has 13 amino acids. Germline CDR1 reads LNHDA; CDR2 reads SQIVND (reference sequence). Trimming cost V 7 bases and J 2 bases, with 11 bases left between them. CDR3 amino acids: CASKTGVNTEAFF. The CDR3 nucleotides read TGTGCCAGTAAGACGGGGGTAAACACTGAAGCTTTCTTT.

The genes are TRBV10-3 and TRBJ2-1; 8 positions match TRBD1. V shed 10 bases, J shed 4 bases, and the junction held 6 bases outside the gene matches. The CDR3 contains 13 residues. Germline V gene lookup returns CDR1 ENHRY and CDR2 SYGVKD. The CDR3 loop reads CATGDRSYNEQFF. The CDR3 bases are TGTGCCACCGGGGACAGGAGTTACAATGAGCAGTTCTTC.

J is TRBJ2-7 and V is TRBV27; weak D call: TRBD1 (6 bases). V dropped 0 bases and J dropped 2 bases, with 11 bases sitting between them. Germline loops: CDR1 MNHEY, CDR2 SMNVEV (reference sequence). The CDR3 contains 15 residues. The chain's CDR3 is CASSLSPTGPYEQYF. Written as DNA, the CDR3 is TGTGCCAGCAGTTTATCCCCGACAGGCCCCTACGAGCAGTACTTC.

A few counts support this clone. This chain links TRBV4-2 with TRBJ1-5; TRBD1 matches at 7 bases. CDR3 length: 15 amino acids. Germline trimming cut 0 bases from V and 6 bases from J; bases unmatched to any gene: 5. Per germline, CDR1 LGHNA and CDR2 YNFKEQ. The CDR3 region has the DNA TGTGCCAGCAGCCAAGATCAGGGGGGTGCTCAGCCCCAGCATTTT. Protein sequence: CASSQDQGGAQPQHF.

V is TRBV12-5 and J is TRBJ2-3; D uncertain. The CDR3 extends over 13 amino acids. CDR1 LGHNT and CDR2 FRNRAP come from the germline V gene. V dropped 6 bases and J dropped 5 bases, with 12 bases sitting between them. CDR3 DNA: TGTGCTAGTGGGATCACAGTGGTAGATACGCAGTATTTT. Its protein product is CASGITVVDTQYF.

This clone has only a few counts. A junction boundary mismatches the germline segment, possibly from a read error. This rearrangement joins TRBV5-1 to TRBJ1-4; D unclear. The CDR3 covers 15 residues. Germline V gene data show CDR1 as SGHRS and CDR2 as YFSETQ. CDR3 bases: TGCGCCAGCAGCTCGGCCGGGATCCCTAATGGAAAACTGTTTTTT. This codes for CASSSAGIPNGKLFF.

The V call is TRBV21-1, the J call TRBJ2-7; the D call in the table, TRBD1, was not verified against the DNA. TRBV21-1 is classified as a pseudogene. The CDR3 is made up of 16 amino acids. The CDR3 sequence is CASSKGGRQFPYEQYF. In nucleotides, the CDR3 is TGTGCCAGCAGCAAAGGGGGCCGACAGTTTCCCTACGAGCAGTACTTC.

The chain is built from TRBV30 and TRBJ1-2, with TRBD1 matching 7 bases. The germline gives CDR1 GTSNPN, CDR2 SVGIG (reference sequence). V lost 3 bases and J lost 2; bases outside the gene matches: 9. The CDR3 runs to 15 residues. The chain's CDR3 is CAWSPKLTGNYGYTF. The CDR3 DNA follows: TGTGCCTGGAGCCCGAAACTGACAGGGAACTATGGCTACACCTTC. Variable domain in full (rest from reference TRBV30 and TRBJ1-2): SQTIHQWPATLVQPVGSPLSLECTVEGTSNPNLYWYRQAAGRGLQLLFYSVGIGQISSEVPQNLSASRPQDRQFILSSKKLLLSDSGFYLCAWSPKLTGNYGYTFGSGTRLTVV.

The sample holds one count of this clone. The chain links TRBV15 to TRBJ1-4; no clear D. This CDR3 is 14 amino acids long. The V gene's germline CDR1 is LNHNV and CDR2 YYDKDF (reference sequence). V was shortened by 3 bases and J by 7 bases, with 12 bases between the two germline ends. As DNA, the CDR3 is TGTGCCACCAGCAGGGCGTCTAGGTCTGAAAAACTGTTTTTT. It codes for CATSRASRSEKLFF.

The chain employs TRBV25-1 and TRBJ2-2, with 9 bases fitting TRBD2. The CDR3 runs to 16 residues. The germline CDR1 and CDR2 sequences are MGHDK and SYGVNS. V shed 4 bases and J 1 base; nucleotides not matched to a gene: 4. The CDR3 bases are TGTGCCAGCAGTGCTCTGCGGGAGGGGAACACCGGGGAGCTGTTTTTT. The encoded protein is CASSALREGNTGELFF. Supplemented by reference TRBV25-1 and TRBJ2-2, the full variable domain reads EADIYQTPRYLVIGTGKKITLECSQTMGHDKMYWYQQDPGMELHLIHYSYGVNSTEKGDLSSESTVSRIRTEHFPLTLESARPSHTSQYLCASSALREGNTGELFFGEGSRLTVL.

The rearrangement joins TRBV10-3 to TRBJ2-2; a possible D gene is TRBD2 (6 bases). Germline V lookup: CDR1 ENHRY, CDR2 SYGVKD. With 3 bases removed from V and 3 bases from J, the gap between germline ends came to 11 bases. There are 15 residues in the CDR3. CDR3 protein: CAISDLEGHTGELFF. For the CDR3, the DNA is TGTGCCATCAGTGACTTGGAGGGACACACCGGGGAGCTGTTTTTT.

The chain employs TRBV30 and TRBJ1-4, with TRBD1 matching 11 bases. The CDR3 sequence is 14 residues long. With V trimmed by 0 bases and J by 8 bases, 2 bases remained unmatched. Germline loops: CDR1 GTSNPN, CDR2 SVGIG (reference sequence). CDR3 DNA sequence: TGTGCCTGGAGTGTGGGACAGGGGGTGGAAAAACTGTTTTTT. Protein: CAWSVGQGVEKLFF.

This sequence joins TRBV10-3 and TRBJ2-7; 11 bases line up with TRBD1. V dropped 5 bases and J dropped 4; count of bases not matched to a gene: 4. CDR1 and CDR2 from the germline V gene are ENHRY and SYGVKD. The CDR3 loop spans 14 amino acids. The CDR3 is CAISLDRGPYEQYF. The CDR3, as DNA: TGTGCCATCAGTCTGGACAGGGGGCCGTACGAGCAGTACTTC.

CDR3 sequence (DNA): TGTGCCACCAGCAGAGCGACCGGGGAGCTGTTTTTT. Amino acid sequence: CATSRATGELFF. This chain joins TRBV15 and TRBJ2-2; D gene unclear. The V gene's germline CDR1 is LNHNV and CDR2 YYDKDF (reference sequence). This CDR3 is 12 amino acids long. V gave up 1 base and J gave up 5 bases, with 2 bases separating them.

The rearrangement uses TRBV27 and TRBJ2-7, with D perhaps TRBD1 (5 bases). V dropped 3 bases and J dropped 3 bases, with 12 bases sitting between them. The CDR3 totals 14 residues. Germline V gives CDR1 MNHEY, CDR2 SMNVEV (reference sequence). CDR3 nucleotide sequence: TGTGCCAGCAGTTTGGGGCAGGCTCTCTACGAGCAGTACTTC. It is translated as CASSLGQALYEQYF.

The CDR3 spells CASRRLDYNEQFF. The CDR3 nucleotides are TGTGCCAGCAGGCGACTAGACTACAATGAGCAGTTCTTC. This sequence joins TRBV6-5 and TRBJ2-1, with TRBD2 as a possible D gene (6 bases). Germline-derived CDR1 and CDR2 are MNHEY and SVGAGI. The CDR3 consists of 13 residues. Trimming pared 6 bases from V and 3 bases from J, leaving 9 bases between.